The clone carrying this TCR beta chain appeared a single time. Its specificity is not known. Other nucleotide sequences in the sample specify the same CDR3. This record comes from a study of OX40 agonist ivuxolimab in advanced cancers. Findings and limits, study-wide: The expanded peripheral T cells' antigen specificity was not determined. The study observed clonal expansion of CD4+ and CD8+ blood T cells by week 6 at 0.1 to 3.0 mg/kg. More expanded clones were seen, on average, in CD8+ T cells than in CD4+. With doses of 0.1-3.0 mg/kg, partial responders showed among the lowest clonal expansion.

Assay used: immunoSEQ multiplex PCR; TCRdb lists only in-frame clones, some missing. The sample carries approximately 81,000 clones, 88% recorded once. V was clipped by 4 bases and J by 2 bases; unmatched bases: 5. This CDR3 contains 15 residues. Germline lookup yields CDR1 KGHSH and CDR2 LQKENI. This sample comprised CD4+ or CD8+ T cells sorted from blood, obtained in a trial of the OX40 agonist ivuxolimab. V is TRBV18 and J is TRBJ1-1; 9 bases fit TRBD1. The TCR comes from an adult with an advanced solid tumor such as melanoma, head and neck, liver or kidney cancer. This CDR3 is CASSLQGALNTEAFF. The CDR3 DNA follows: TGTGCCAGCTCACTACAGGGGGCTCTTAACACTGAAGCTTTCTTT.